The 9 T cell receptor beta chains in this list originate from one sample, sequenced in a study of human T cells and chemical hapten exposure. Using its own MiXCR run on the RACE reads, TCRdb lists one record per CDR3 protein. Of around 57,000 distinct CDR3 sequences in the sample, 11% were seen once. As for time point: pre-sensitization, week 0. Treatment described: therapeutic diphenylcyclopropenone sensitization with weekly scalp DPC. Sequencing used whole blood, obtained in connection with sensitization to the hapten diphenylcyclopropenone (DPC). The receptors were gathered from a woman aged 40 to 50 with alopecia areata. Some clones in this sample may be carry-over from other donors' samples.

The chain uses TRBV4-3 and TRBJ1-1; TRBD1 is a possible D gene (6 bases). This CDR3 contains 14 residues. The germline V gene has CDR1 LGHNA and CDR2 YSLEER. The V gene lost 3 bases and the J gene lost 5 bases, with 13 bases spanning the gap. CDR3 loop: CASSQKTGGTEAFF. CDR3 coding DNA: TGCGCCAGCAGCCAGAAGACAGGAGGAACTGAAGCTTTCTTT.

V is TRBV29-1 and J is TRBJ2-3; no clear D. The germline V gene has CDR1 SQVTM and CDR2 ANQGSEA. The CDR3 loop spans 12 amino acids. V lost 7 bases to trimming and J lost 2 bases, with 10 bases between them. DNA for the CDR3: TGCAGCGCCGGGTCCCTCACAGATACGCAGTATTTT. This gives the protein CSAGSLTDTQYF.

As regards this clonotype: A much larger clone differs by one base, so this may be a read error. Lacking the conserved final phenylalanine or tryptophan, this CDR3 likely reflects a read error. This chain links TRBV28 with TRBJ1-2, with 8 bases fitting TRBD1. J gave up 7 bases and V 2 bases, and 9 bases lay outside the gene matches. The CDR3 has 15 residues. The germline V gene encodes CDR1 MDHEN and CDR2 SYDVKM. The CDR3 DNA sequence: TGTGCCAGCAGTTTAACACATCAGGGGGCCGTTGGCTACACCTTA. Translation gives CASSLTHQGAVGYTL.

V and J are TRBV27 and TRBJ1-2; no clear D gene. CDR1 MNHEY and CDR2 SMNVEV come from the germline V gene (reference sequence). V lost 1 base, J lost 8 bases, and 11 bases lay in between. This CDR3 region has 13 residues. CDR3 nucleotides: TGTGCCAGCAGTTTATATTCAGGCGAAGGCTACACCTTC. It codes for CASSLYSGEGYTF.

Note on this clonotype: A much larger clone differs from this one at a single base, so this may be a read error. CDR3 sequence reads: CASSPGTSGITDTQYF. CDR3 DNA sequence: TGTGCCAGCAGCCCGGGGACTAGCGGGATCACAGATACGCAGTATTTT. This rearrangement joins TRBV11-2 to TRBJ2-3; 13 bases align to TRBD2. The CDR3 is made up of 16 amino acids. CDR1 is SGHAT, CDR2 FQNNGV, per germline. V trimming: 5 bases; J trimming: 2 bases; junction bases outside the gene matches: 4.

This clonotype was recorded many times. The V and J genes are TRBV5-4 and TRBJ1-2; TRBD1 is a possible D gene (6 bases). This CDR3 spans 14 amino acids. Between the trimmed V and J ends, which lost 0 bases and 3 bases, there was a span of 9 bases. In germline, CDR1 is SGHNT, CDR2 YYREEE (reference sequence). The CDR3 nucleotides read TGTGCCAGCAGCTTGGGTCCAGGGGACTATGGCTACACCTTC. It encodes CASSLGPGDYGYTF.

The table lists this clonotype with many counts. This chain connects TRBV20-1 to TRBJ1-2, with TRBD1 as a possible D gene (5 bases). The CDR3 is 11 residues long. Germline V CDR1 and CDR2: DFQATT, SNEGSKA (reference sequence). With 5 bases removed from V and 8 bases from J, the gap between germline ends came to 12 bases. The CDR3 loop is CSAGGPTGYTF. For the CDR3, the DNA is TGCAGTGCTGGGGGTCCTACCGGCTACACCTTC.

CDR3 in amino acids: CSGETGNYGYTF. The DNA for the CDR3 is TGCAGCGGGGAGACCGGTAATTATGGCTACACCTTC. This rearrangement joins TRBV29-1 to TRBJ1-2; D remains unclear. CDR3 length: 12 residues. Trimming took off 7 bases at V and 5 bases at J, with 14 bases between the two ends. Germline V CDR1 and CDR2: SQVTM, ANQGSEA.

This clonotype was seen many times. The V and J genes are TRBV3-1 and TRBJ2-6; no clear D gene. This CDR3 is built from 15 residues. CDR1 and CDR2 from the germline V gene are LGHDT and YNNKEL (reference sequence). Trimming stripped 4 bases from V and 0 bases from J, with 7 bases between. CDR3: CASSPPTSGANVLTF. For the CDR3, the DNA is TGTGCCAGCAGCCCTCCGACCTCTGGGGCCAACGTCCTGACTTTC.